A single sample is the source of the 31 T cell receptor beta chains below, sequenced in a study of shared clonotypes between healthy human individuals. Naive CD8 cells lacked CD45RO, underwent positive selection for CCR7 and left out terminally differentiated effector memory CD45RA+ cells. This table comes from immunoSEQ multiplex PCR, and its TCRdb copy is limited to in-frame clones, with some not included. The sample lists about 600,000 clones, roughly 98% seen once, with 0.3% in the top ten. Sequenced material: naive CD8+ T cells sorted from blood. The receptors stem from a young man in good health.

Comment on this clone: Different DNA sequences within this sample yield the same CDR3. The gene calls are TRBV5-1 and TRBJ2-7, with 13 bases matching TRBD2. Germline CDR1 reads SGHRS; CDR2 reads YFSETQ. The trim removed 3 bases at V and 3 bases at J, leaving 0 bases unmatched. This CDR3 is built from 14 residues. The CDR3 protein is CASSWTSGSYEQYF. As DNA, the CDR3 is TGCGCCAGCAGCTGGACTAGCGGGAGCTACGAGCAGTACTTC. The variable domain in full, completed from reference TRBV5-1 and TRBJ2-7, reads KAGVTQTPRYLIKTRGQQVTLSCSPISGHRSVSWYQQTPGQGLQFLFEYFSETQRNKGNFPGRFSGRQFSNSRSEMNVSTLELGDSALYLCASSWTSGSYEQYFGPGTRLTVT.

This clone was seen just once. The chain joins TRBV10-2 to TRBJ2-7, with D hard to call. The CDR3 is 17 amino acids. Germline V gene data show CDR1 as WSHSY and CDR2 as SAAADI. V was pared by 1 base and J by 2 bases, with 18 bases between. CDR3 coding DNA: TGCGCCAGCAGTGAGTTTGCGTCTTTTGCACTAACCTACGAGCAGTACTTC. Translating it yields CASSEFASFALTYEQYF.

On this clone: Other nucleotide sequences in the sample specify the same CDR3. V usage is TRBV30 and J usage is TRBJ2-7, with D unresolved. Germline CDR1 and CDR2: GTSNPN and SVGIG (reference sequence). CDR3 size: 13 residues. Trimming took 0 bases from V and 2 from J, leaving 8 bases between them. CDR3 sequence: CAWSVLATYEQYF. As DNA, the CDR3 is TGTGCCTGGAGTGTTTTGGCCACCTACGAGCAGTACTTC. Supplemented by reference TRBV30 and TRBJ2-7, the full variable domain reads SQTIHQWPATLVQPVGSPLSLECTVEGTSNPNLYWYRQAAGRGLQLLFYSVGIGQISSEVPQNLSASRPQDRQFILSSKKLLLSDSGFYLCAWSVLATYEQYFGPGTRLTVT.

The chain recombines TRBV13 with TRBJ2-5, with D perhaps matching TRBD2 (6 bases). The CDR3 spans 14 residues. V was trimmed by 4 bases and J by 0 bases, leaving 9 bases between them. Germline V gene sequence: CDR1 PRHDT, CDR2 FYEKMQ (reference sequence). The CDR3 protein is CASSSRDYQETQYF. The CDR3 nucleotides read TGTGCCAGCAGCTCGCGGGACTACCAAGAGACCCAGTACTTC.

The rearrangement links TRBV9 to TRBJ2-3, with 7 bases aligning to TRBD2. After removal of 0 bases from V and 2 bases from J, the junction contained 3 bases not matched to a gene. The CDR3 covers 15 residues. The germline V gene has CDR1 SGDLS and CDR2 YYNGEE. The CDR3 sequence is CASSVAGRVTDTQYF. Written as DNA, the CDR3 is TGTGCCAGCAGCGTAGCGGGGAGGGTCACAGATACGCAGTATTTT.

CDR3 loop: CASSFLRSYEQYF. The CDR3 DNA follows: TGTGCCAGCAGTTTTCTCCGTTCCTACGAGCAGTACTTC. The chain has TRBV27 and TRBJ2-7; D gene unclear. The V gene's germline CDR1 is MNHEY and CDR2 SMNVEV (reference sequence). The CDR3 totals 13 residues. V was clipped by 3 bases and J by 1 base, with 7 bases between them.

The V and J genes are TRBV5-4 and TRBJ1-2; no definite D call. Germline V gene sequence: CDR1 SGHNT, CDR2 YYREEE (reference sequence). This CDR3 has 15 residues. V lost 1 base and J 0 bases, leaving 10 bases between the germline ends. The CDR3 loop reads CASSLRGSPNYGYTF. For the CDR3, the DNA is TGTGCCAGCAGCTTGAGAGGAAGTCCTAACTATGGCTACACCTTC.

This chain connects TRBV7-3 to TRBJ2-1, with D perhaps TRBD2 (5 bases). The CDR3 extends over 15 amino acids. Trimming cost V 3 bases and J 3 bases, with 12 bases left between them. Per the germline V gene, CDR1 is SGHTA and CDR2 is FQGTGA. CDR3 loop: CASSFCGDYYNEQFF. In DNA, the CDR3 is TGTGCCAGCAGCTTCTGCGGTGACTACTACAATGAGCAGTTCTTC.

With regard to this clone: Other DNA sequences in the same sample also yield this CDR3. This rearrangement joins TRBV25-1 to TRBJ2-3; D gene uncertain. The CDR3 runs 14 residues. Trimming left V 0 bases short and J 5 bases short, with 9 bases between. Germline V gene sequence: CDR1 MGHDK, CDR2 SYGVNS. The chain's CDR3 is CASSEYGRGDTQYF. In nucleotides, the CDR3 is TGTGCCAGCAGTGAATATGGGCGAGGAGATACGCAGTATTTT.

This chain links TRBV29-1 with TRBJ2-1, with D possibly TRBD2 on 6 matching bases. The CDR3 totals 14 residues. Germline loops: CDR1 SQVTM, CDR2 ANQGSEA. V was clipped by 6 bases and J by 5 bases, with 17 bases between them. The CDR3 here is CSVTRESSHNEQFF. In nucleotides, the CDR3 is TGCAGCGTCACACGGGAGTCAAGCCACAATGAGCAGTTCTTC.

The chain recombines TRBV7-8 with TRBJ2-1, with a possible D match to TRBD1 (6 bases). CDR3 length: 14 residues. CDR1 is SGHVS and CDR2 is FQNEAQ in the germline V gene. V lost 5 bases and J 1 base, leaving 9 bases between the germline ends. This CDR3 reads CASSPGQSYNEQFF. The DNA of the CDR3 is TGTGCCAGCAGCCCAGGACAGTCCTACAATGAGCAGTTCTTC. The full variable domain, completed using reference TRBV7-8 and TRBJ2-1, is GAGVSQSPRYKVAKRGQDVALRCDPISGHVSLFWYQQALGQGPEFLTYFQNEAQLDKSGLPSDRFFAERPEGSVSTLKIQRTQQEDSAVYLCASSPGQSYNEQFFGPGTRLTVL.

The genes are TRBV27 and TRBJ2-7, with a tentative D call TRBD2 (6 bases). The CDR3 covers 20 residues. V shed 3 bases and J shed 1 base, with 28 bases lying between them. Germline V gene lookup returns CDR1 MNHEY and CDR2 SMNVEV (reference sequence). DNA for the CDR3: TGTGCCAGCAGTTTGGCACGACTCGACATTACGGGACTCTTTTCCTACGAGCAGTACTTC. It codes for CASSLARLDITGLFSYEQYF.

The CDR3 reads CASLAGVAEQFF. CDR3 in DNA: TGTGCCAGCTTAGCGGGAGTTGCTGAGCAGTTCTTC. The rearrangement uses TRBV6-6 and TRBJ2-1; 9 bases match TRBD2. The CDR3 spans 12 residues. J gave up 9 bases and V 8 bases, and 5 bases lay outside the gene matches. The germline CDR1 and CDR2 sequences are MNHNY and SVGAGI (reference sequence).

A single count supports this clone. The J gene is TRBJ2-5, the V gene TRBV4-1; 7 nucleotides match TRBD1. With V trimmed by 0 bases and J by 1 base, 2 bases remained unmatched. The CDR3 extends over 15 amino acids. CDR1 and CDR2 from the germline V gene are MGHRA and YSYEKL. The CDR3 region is CASSQEGGLQETQYF. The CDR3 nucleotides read TGCGCCAGCAGCCAAGAAGGGGGCCTCCAAGAGACCCAGTACTTC.

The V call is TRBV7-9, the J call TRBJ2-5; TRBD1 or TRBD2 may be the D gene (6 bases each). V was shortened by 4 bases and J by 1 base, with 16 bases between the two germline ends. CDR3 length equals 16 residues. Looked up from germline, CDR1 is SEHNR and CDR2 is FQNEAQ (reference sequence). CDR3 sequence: CASSSEGGPSQETQYF. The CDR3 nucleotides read TGTGCCAGCAGCTCCGAGGGGGGCCCGAGCCAAGAGACCCAGTACTTC. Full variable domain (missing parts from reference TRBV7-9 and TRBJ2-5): DTGVSQNPRHKITKRGQNVTFRCDPISEHNRLYWYRQTLGQGPEFLTYFQNEAQLEKSRLLSDRFSAERPKGSFSTLEIQRTEQGDSAMYLCASSSEGGPSQETQYFGPGTRLLVL.

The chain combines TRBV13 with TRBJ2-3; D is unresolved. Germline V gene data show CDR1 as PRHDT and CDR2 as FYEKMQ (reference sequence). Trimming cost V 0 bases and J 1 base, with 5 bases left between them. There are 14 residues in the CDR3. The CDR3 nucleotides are TGTGCCAGCAGCTTAGGGATCCGCACAGATACGCAGTATTTT. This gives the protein CASSLGIRTDTQYF.

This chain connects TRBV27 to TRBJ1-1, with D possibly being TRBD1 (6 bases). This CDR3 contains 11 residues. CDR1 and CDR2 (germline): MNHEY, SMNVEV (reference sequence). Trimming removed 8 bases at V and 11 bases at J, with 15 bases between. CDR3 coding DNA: TGTGCCAGCCAGCGAGGGGGTGACGCTTTCTTT. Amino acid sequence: CASQRGGDAFF.

The DNA for the CDR3 is TGTGCCAGCGGGGGCGGCGGGGAGCTGTTTTTT. Protein: CASGGGGELFF. The chain combines TRBV6-5 with TRBJ2-2; TRBD1 is a possible D gene (6 bases). Germline CDR1 is MNHEY and CDR2 is SVGAGI. V was clipped by 8 bases and J by 7 bases, with 8 bases between them. CDR3 size: 11 residues.

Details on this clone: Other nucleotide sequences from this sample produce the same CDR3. CDR3 loop: CASSLAVAGYEQYF. In DNA, the CDR3 is TGCGCCAGCAGCTTGGCGGTAGCCGGGTACGAGCAGTACTTC. The chain couples TRBV5-1 to TRBJ2-7; D gene unclear. V was pared by 0 bases and J by 4 bases, with 11 bases between. Germline values: CDR1 SGHRS, CDR2 YFSETQ. The CDR3 length is 14 residues.

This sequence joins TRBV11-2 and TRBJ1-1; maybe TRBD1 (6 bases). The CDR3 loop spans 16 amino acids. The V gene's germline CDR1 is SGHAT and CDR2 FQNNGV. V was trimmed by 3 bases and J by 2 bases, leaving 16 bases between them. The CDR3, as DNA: TGTGCCAGCAGCTTCCTACAGGGAGCGCCTAACACTGAAGCTTTCTTT. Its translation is CASSFLQGAPNTEAFF.

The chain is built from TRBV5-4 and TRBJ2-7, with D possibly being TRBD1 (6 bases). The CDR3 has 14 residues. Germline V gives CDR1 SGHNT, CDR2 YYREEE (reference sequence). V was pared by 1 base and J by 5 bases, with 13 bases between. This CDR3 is CASSLWDIRDEQYF. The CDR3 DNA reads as TGTGCCAGCAGCTTGTGGGACATTCGCGACGAGCAGTACTTC.

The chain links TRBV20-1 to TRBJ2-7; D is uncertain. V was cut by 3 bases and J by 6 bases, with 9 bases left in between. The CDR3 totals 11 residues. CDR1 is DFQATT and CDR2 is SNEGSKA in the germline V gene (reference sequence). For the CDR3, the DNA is TGCAGTGCTAGCACCCGGACCGAGCAGTACTTC. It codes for CSASTRTEQYF.

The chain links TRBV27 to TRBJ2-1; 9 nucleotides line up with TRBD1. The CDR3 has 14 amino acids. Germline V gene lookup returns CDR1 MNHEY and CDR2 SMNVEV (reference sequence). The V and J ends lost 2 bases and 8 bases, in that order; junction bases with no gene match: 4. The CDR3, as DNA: TGTGCCAGCAGTTTACCGGGACAGGGATATGAGCAGTTCTTC. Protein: CASSLPGQGYEQFF.

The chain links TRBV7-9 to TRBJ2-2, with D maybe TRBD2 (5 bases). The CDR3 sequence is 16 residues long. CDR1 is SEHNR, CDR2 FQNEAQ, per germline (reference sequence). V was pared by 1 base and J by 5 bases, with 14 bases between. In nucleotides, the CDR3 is TGTGCCAGCAGCTTAGTAATCCGGGAAGGGACCGGGGAGCTGTTTTTT. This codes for CASSLVIREGTGELFF.

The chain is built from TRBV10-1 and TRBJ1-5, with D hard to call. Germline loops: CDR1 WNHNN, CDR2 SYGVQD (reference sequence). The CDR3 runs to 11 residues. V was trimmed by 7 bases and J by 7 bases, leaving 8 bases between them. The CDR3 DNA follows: TGCGCCAGCATCGACGGGCAGCCCCAGCATTTT. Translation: CASIDGQPQHF.

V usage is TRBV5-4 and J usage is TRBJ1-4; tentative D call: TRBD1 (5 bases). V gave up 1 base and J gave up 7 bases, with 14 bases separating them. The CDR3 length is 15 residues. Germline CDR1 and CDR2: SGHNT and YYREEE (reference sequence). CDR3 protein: CASSLLGTKPEKLFF. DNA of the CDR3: TGTGCCAGCAGCTTGTTAGGGACGAAGCCTGAAAAACTGTTTTTT. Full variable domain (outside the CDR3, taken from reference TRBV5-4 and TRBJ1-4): ETGVTQSPTHLIKTRGQQVTLRCSSQSGHNTVSWYQQALGQGPQFIFQYYREEENGRGNFPPRFSGLQFPNYSSELNVNALELDDSALYLCASSLLGTKPEKLFFGSGTQLSVL.

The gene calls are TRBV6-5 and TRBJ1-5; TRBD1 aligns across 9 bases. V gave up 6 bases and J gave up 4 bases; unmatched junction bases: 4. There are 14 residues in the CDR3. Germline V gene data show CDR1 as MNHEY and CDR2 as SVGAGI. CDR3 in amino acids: CASSGQGLNQPQHF. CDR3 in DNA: TGTGCCAGCAGCGGACAGGGGTTAAATCAGCCCCAGCATTTT.

Here the CDR3 DNA reads TGCGCCAGCAGCTTTTCCGGGACAGGGGGCCGGGACGAGCAGTACTTC. Translating it yields CASSFSGTGGRDEQYF. The rearrangement uses TRBV5-1 and TRBJ2-7, with TRBD1 matching over 12 bases. The CDR3 totals 16 residues. Trimming at V came to 2 bases and at J to 5 bases, leaving 8 bases not matched to a gene. The V gene's germline CDR1 is SGHRS and CDR2 YFSETQ.

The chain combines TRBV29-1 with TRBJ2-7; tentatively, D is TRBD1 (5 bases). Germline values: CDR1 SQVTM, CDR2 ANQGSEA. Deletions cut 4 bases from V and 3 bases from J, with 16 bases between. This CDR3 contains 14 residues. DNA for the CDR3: TGCAGCGTTGTATATGTTGACAGAAACTACGAGCAGTACTTC. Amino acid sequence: CSVVYVDRNYEQYF.

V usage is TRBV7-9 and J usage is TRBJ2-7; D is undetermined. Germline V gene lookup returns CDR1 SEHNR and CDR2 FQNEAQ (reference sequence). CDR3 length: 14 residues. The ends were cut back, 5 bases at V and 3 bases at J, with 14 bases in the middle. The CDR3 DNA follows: TGTGCCAGCAGCCAGACCTCCCTCCTCTACGAGCAGTACTTC. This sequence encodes CASSQTSLLYEQYF.

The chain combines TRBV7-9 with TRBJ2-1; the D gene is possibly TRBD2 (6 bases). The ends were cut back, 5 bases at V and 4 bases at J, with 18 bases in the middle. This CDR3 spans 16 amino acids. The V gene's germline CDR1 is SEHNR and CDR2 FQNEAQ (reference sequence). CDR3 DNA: TGTGCCAGCAGCCCCCCTTCTGACGGGGGTTACAATGAGCAGTTCTTC. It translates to CASSPPSDGGYNEQFF.